Below, 13 T cell receptor beta chains from the same sample are listed, as sequenced in a study of shared clonotypes between healthy human individuals. CD45RO-negative cells were positively selected for CCR7, leaving out terminally differentiated effector memory CD45RA+ cells. Libraries were prepared by immunoSEQ multiplex PCR; TCRdb keeps only in-frame clonotypes and omits some of them. This table holds some 2 million clones, 85% to 95% found once. The sample was naive CD8+ T cells sorted from blood. All receptors derive from a man younger than 35 in good health.

Worth noting for this clone: Other DNA sequences from this sample encode an identical CDR3 as well. The V call is TRBV7-9, the J call TRBJ1-1; tentative D call: TRBD1 (6 bases). V was shortened by 5 bases and J by 5 bases, with 9 bases between the two germline ends. The CDR3 sequence is 12 residues long. Germline V gene lookup returns CDR1 SEHNR and CDR2 FQNEAQ (reference sequence). Here the CDR3 DNA reads TGTGCCAGCAGCGAGGGGGGGACTGAAGCTTTCTTT. This gives the protein CASSEGGTEAFF. Filled out from reference TRBV7-9 and TRBJ1-1, the complete variable domain reads DTGVSQNPRHKITKRGQNVTFRCDPISEHNRLYWYRQTLGQGPEFLTYFQNEAQLEKSRLLSDRFSAERPKGSFSTLEIQRTEQGDSAMYLCASSEGGTEAFFGQGTRLTVV.

The rearrangement uses TRBV27 and TRBJ2-7; D is possibly TRBD2 (7 bases). V gave up 0 bases and J gave up 7 bases, with 16 bases separating them. The CDR3 length is 15 residues. The germline V gene encodes CDR1 MNHEY and CDR2 SMNVEV (reference sequence). CDR3 residues: CASSLSGASGMEQYF. The CDR3 DNA is TGTGCCAGCAGTTTATCGGGGGCTAGCGGCATGGAGCAGTACTTC.

The CDR3 here is CASTQGVNTGELFF. The CDR3 nucleotides read TGTGCCAGCACACAGGGGGTAAACACCGGGGAGCTGTTTTTT. V usage is TRBV27 and J usage is TRBJ2-2; the match to TRBD1 covers 8 bases. V lost 7 bases to trimming and J lost 2 bases; unmatched junction nucleotides: 3. The CDR3 runs 14 residues. Germline V gene data show CDR1 as MNHEY and CDR2 as SMNVEV (reference sequence).

The rearrangement uses TRBV13 and TRBJ1-2; 7 nucleotides agree with TRBD1. V shed 5 bases, J shed 3 bases, and the junction held 9 bases outside the gene matches. The V gene's germline CDR1 is PRHDT and CDR2 FYEKMQ (reference sequence). The CDR3 consists of 15 residues. The CDR3 nucleotides read TGTGCCAGCAGCGCCGACAGGGTAGGGTACTATGGCTACACCTTC. Protein sequence: CASSADRVGYYGYTF. The complete variable domain, with remaining parts taken from reference TRBV13 and TRBJ1-2, reads AAGVIQSPRHLIKEKRETATLKCYPIPRHDTVYWYQQGPGQDPQFLISFYEKMQSDKGSIPDRFSAQQFSDYHSELNMSSLELGDSALYFCASSADRVGYYGYTFGSGTRLTVV.

This clone occurred once. The V call is TRBV11-2, the J call TRBJ2-7; TRBD2 is a possible D gene (5 bases). This CDR3 has 15 amino acids. The V and J ends lost 0 bases and 2 bases respectively, with 11 bases between them. From germline, CDR1 is SGHAT and CDR2 FQNNGV. CDR3 in amino acids: CASSLESGSTYEQYF. The CDR3 DNA reads as TGTGCCAGCAGCTTAGAGAGCGGATCCACCTACGAGCAGTACTTC.

The CDR3 here is CASSLVPLAGGSYEQYF. CDR3 DNA sequence: TGTGCCAGCAGCTTAGTCCCCCTAGCGGGAGGGTCCTACGAGCAGTACTTC. This rearrangement joins TRBV7-2 to TRBJ2-7, with 12 bases aligning to TRBD2. Germline lookup yields CDR1 SGHTA and CDR2 FQGNSA. The CDR3 totals 17 residues. Germline trimming cut 1 base from V and 1 base from J; bases unmatched to any gene: 5.

This sequence joins TRBV7-8 and TRBJ2-7; D might be TRBD1 (5 bases). CDR1 is SGHVS, CDR2 FQNEAQ, per germline. The V end was cut by 4 bases, the J end by 6 bases, with 7 bases between. The CDR3 covers 11 residues. The chain's CDR3 is CASSYTGEQYF. The CDR3 coding sequence is TGTGCCAGCAGCTATACAGGCGAGCAGTACTTC. Together with reference TRBV7-8 and TRBJ2-7, the CDR3 gives the full variable domain: GAGVSQSPRYKVAKRGQDVALRCDPISGHVSLFWYQQALGQGPEFLTYFQNEAQLDKSGLPSDRFFAERPEGSVSTLKIQRTQQEDSAVYLCASSYTGEQYFGPGTRLTVT.

V is TRBV12-5 and J is TRBJ2-7; TRBD2 aligns across 11 bases. Germline-derived CDR1 and CDR2 are LGHNT and FRNRAP. CDR3 length: 18 residues. Trimming at V came to 1 base and at J to 3 bases, leaving 11 bases not matched to a gene. DNA of the CDR3: TGTGCTAGTGGTTTGGAGACTAGCGGGATTGCAAGAGGCTACGAGCAGTACTTC. Its protein is CASGLETSGIARGYEQYF.

The gene calls are TRBV6-5 and TRBJ2-7, with TRBD1 identical over 7 bases. Germline assignment: CDR1 MNHEY and CDR2 SVGAGI. The CDR3 has 15 residues. V gave up 2 bases and J gave up 0 bases; unmatched junction bases: 4. The CDR3 DNA reads TGTGCCAGCAGTTACCGGGACAGCGTCTCCTACGAGCAGTACTTC. Encoded protein: CASSYRDSVSYEQYF.

The V gene is TRBV2, the J gene TRBJ1-1; no reliable D call. The CDR3 has 16 residues. Germline CDR1 is SNHLY and CDR2 is FYNNEI. V was cut by 3 bases and J by 0 bases, with 14 bases left in between. The CDR3 sequence: CASSDYPDFMNTEAFF. The CDR3 DNA sequence: TGTGCCAGCAGTGATTATCCAGACTTTATGAACACTGAAGCTTTCTTT.

DNA for the CDR3: TGTGCCAGCAGCTTAGTGGGGGACAGCACTTTCTACGAGCAGTACTTC. Protein: CASSLVGDSTFYEQYF. This sequence joins TRBV11-2 and TRBJ2-7; 7 bases are shared with TRBD1. Germline V CDR1 and CDR2: SGHAT, FQNNGV. The CDR3 covers 16 residues. J gave up 3 bases and V 1 base, and 9 bases lay outside the gene matches.

The chain has TRBV15 and TRBJ2-7, with 12 bases fitting TRBD2. Unmatched junction bases numbered 13, after V lost 0 bases and J lost 4 bases. The CDR3 length is 19 residues. Looked up from germline, CDR1 is LNHNV and CDR2 is YYDKDF (reference sequence). The CDR3 DNA reads as TGTGCCACCAGCAGAGATTTATCCCCGGGACTAGCGGGTTCTTACGAGCAGTACTTC. Protein: CATSRDLSPGLAGSYEQYF.

This clone was seen a single time. The chain recombines TRBV27 with TRBJ1-2, with TRBD1 matching over 10 bases. The germline CDR1 and CDR2 sequences are MNHEY and SMNVEV (reference sequence). J lost 7 bases, V lost 5 bases, and 19 bases had no gene match. This CDR3 has 18 amino acids. The CDR3 DNA reads TGTGCCAGCAGTCCTATTCGGACAGGGGGTGCGGCCTCTATTGGCTACACCTTC. This gives the protein CASSPIRTGGAASIGYTF.